This T cell receptor (beta chain) was recorded in a study of blood T cell repertoires in COVID-19. Background on the study: The United States, Italy and Spain provided the acute and convalescent COVID-19 samples. T cells, B-cell-depleted T cells, or PBMCs provided the cDNA or gDNA that served as material.

In the study's own analysis: How many nucleated cells were present was estimated from reference gene primer amplification. The protocol was immunoSEQ multiplex PCR, while the TCRdb copy is restricted to in-frame clones and leaves out a portion. V, J and clone size were drawn from that table, and D and trimming were deduced from the DNA. The top ten hold roughly a quarter of the sample, which has about 120,000 clones, over 75% seen once. The V end was cut by 6 bases, the J end by 9 bases, with 18 bases between. Per the germline V gene, CDR1 is MNHEY and CDR2 is SVGAGI. This CDR3 contains 15 residues. This receptor was obtained from a man aged 70 or older with active or convalescent COVID-19. The sequencing input was peripheral blood. This sequence joins TRBV6-5 and TRBJ1-6, with D perhaps TRBD1 (5 bases). The chain's CDR3 is CASRPGGEYSSPLHF. CDR3 DNA sequence: TGTGCCAGCAGACCCGGAGGGGAATACTCTTCACCCCTCCACTTT.